The subject of this entry is one TCR beta chain. Method: immunoSEQ multiplex PCR; TCRdb's copy keeps in-frame clones and lacks some. This sample carries fewer than 200,000 clones, around 94% of them seen once, and the ten largest clones take approximately 15%. The data are from a study of control samples from healthy donors and cancer patients. The CDR3 loop spans 17 amino acids. Germline CDR1 GTSNPN, CDR2 SVGIG (reference sequence). Deletions cut 2 bases from V and 3 bases from J, with 20 bases between. The origin of this receptor is a man between 60 and 75 years old with colorectal cancer. Sequencing was done on a sample of PBMCs. This sequence joins TRBV30 and TRBJ1-5; D is unclear. The CDR3 protein is CAWSPRTQGIVNQPQHF. Here the CDR3 DNA reads TGTGCCTGGAGTCCTCGGACTCAAGGGATTGTCAATCAGCCCCAGCATTTT.